Given below is one T cell receptor (beta chain) in context. Its specificity is not known. The data originate from a study of Ad26.COV2.S vaccination and SARS-CoV-2 variants. General study results and limits: Breadth and depth estimates from TCRs may understate total T cell responses. In vaccinated individuals, spike-specific CD8+ and CD4+ T cell responses reportedly displayed substantial breadth.

The protocol was immunoSEQ multiplex PCR, while the TCRdb copy is restricted to in-frame clones and leaves out a portion. The sample gives hundreds of thousands of clones, roughly nine tenths of which show up once; about 1.5% is in the top ten. Germline values: CDR1 SGHRS, CDR2 YFSETQ. V trimming: 2 bases; J trimming: 4 bases; junction bases outside the gene matches: 7. CDR3 size: 15 residues. The treatment is: approximately 18 received Ad26.COV2.S at low or high dose, single or two shots; a few received placebo; per-sample allocation not given. The samples date from day 63 after the first vaccine or placebo injection.

Material: peripheral blood, obtained in a trial of Ad26.COV2.S vaccine versus placebo. This chain links TRBV5-1 with TRBJ1-1; 8 bases are shared with TRBD1. The origin of this receptor is a person between 18 and 65 years old who received the Ad26.COV2.S COVID-19 vaccine or a placebo. The CDR3 reads CASSFEQQGGTEAFF. The CDR3 nucleotides read TGCGCCAGCAGCTTCGAACAACAGGGGGGCACTGAAGCTTTCTTT.